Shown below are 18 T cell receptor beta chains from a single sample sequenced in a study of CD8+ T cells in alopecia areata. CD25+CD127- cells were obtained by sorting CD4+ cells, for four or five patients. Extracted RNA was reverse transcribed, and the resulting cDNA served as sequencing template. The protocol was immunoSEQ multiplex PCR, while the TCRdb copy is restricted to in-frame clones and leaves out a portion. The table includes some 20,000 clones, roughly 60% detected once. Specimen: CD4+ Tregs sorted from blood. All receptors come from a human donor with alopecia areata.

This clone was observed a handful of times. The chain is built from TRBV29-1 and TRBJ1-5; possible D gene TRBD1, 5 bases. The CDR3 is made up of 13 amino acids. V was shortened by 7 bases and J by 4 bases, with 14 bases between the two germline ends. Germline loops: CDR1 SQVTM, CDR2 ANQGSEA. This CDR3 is CSAAGGPNQPQHF. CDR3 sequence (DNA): TGCAGCGCAGCCGGGGGTCCAAATCAGCCCCAGCATTTT.

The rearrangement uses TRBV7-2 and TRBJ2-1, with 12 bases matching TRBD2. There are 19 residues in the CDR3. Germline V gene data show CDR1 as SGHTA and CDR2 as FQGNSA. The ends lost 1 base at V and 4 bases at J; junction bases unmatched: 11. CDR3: CASSLVSRLAGVGYNEQFF. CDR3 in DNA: TGTGCCAGCAGCTTAGTATCTAGACTAGCGGGAGTGGGATACAATGAGCAGTTCTTC.

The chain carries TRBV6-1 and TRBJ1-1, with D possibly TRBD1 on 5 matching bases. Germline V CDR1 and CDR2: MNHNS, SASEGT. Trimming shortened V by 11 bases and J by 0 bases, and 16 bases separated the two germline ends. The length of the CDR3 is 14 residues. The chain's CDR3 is CASKTGTVNTEAFF. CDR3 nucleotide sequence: TGTGCCTCAAAGACCGGGACGGTGAACACTGAAGCTTTCTTT.

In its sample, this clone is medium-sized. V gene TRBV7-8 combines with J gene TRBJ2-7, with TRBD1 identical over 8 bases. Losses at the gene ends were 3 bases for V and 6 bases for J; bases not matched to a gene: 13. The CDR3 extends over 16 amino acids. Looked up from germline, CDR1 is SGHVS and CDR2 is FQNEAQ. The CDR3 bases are TGTGCCAGCAGCTTGGGGTGGCGGACAGGGCCGGTCGAGCAGTACTTC. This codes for CASSLGWRTGPVEQYF. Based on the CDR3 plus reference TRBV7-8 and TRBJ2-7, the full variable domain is GAGVSQSPRYKVAKRGQDVALRCDPISGHVSLFWYQQALGQGPEFLTYFQNEAQLDKSGLPSDRFFAERPEGSVSTLKIQRTQQEDSAVYLCASSLGWRTGPVEQYFGPGTRLTVT.

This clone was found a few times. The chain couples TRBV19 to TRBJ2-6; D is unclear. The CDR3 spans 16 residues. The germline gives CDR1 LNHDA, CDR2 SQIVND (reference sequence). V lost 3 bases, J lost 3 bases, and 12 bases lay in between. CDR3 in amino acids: CASSILGMGGANVLTF. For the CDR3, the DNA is TGTGCCAGTAGTATTCTAGGTATGGGTGGGGCCAACGTCCTGACTTTC.

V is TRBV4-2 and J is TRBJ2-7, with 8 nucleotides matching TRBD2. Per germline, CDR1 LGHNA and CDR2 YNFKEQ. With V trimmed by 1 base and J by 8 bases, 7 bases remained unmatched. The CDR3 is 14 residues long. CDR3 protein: CASSQGETSVKQYF. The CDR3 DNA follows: TGTGCCAGCAGCCAAGGGGAGACTAGCGTAAAGCAGTACTTC.

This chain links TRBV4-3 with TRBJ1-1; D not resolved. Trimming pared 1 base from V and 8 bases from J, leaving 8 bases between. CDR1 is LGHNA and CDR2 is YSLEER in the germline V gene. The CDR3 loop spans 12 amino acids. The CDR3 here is CASSQGSGEAFF. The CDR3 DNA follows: TGCGCCAGCAGCCAAGGTAGTGGGGAAGCTTTCTTT.

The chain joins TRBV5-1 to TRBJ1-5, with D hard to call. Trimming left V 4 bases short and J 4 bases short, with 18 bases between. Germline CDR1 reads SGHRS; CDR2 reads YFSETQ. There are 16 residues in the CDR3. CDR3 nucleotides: TGCGCCAGCAGCCCAATGCCGGACGGACTGAATCAGCCCCAGCATTTT. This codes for CASSPMPDGLNQPQHF.

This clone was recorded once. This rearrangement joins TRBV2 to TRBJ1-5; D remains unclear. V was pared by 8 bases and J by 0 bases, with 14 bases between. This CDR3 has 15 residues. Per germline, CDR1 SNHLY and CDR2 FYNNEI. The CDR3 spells CASQLSTYSNQPQHF. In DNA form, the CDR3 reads TGTGCCAGCCAGCTATCCACATATAGCAATCAGCCCCAGCATTTT.

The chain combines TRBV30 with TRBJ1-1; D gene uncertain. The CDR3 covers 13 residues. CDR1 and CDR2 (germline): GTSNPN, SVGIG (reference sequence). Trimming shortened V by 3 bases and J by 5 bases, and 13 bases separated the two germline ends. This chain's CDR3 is CAWRVVVLTEAFF. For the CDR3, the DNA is TGTGCCTGGAGGGTAGTTGTACTAACTGAAGCTTTCTTT.

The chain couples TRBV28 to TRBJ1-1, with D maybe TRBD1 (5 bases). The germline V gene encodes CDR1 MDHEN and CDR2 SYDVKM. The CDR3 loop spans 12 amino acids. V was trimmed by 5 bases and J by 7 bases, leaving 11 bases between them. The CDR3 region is CASSQGFGEAFF. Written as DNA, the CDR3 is TGTGCCAGCAGTCAGGGATTCGGTGAAGCTTTCTTT.

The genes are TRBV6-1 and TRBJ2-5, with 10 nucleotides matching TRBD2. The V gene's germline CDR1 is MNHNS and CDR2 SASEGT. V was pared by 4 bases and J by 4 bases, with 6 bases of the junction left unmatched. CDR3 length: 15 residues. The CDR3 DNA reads TGTGCCAGCAGTGTTAGCGGGGGGCGCGTAGAGACCCAGTACTTC. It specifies CASSVSGGRVETQYF.

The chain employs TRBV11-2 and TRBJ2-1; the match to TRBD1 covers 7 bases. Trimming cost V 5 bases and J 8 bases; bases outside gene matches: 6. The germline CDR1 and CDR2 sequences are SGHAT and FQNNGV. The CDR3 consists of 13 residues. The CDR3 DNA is TGTGCCAGCAGCCCGACAGGGTACCATGAGCAGTTCTTC. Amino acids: CASSPTGYHEQFF.

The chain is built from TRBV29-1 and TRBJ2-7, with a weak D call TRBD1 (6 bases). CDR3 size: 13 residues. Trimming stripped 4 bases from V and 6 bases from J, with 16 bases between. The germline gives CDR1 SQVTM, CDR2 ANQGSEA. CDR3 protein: CSVVETGFREQYF. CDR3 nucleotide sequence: TGCAGCGTTGTGGAAACAGGGTTTCGCGAGCAGTACTTC.

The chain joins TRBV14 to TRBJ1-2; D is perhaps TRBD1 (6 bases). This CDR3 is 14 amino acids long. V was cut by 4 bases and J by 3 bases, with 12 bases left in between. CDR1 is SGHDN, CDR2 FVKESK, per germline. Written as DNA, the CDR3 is TGTGCCAGCAGCCCCTACAGGGTCGACTATGGCTACACCTTC. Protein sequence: CASSPYRVDYGYTF.

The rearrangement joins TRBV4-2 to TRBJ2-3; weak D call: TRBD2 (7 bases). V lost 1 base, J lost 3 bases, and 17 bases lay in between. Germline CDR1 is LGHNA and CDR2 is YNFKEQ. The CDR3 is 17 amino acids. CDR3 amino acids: CASSQGHPGGWTDTQYF. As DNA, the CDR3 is TGTGCCAGCAGCCAAGGTCATCCGGGGGGCTGGACAGATACGCAGTATTTT.

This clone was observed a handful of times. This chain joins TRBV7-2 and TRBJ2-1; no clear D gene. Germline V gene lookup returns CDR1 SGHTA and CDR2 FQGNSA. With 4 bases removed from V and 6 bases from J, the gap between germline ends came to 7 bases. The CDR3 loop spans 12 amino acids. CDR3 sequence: CASSSTFNEQFF. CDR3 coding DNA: TGTGCCAGCAGCTCAACTTTCAATGAGCAGTTCTTC.

CDR3 sequence reads: CASSPGLAGVDEQFF. CDR3 coding DNA: TGTGCCAGCAGCCCGGGACTAGCGGGAGTAGATGAGCAGTTCTTC. The chain uses TRBV7-6 and TRBJ2-1; TRBD2 matches at 14 bases. Germline trimming cut 5 bases from V and 8 bases from J; bases unmatched to any gene: 5. The CDR3 length is 15 residues. The germline CDR1 and CDR2 sequences are SGHVS and FNYEAQ.